Below are 25 T cell receptor beta chains sequenced from a single sample in a study of Graves' ophthalmopathy and Graves' hyperthyroidism. TCR beta CDR3 regions were amplified from RNA transcripts. HTBI-primed first-round RT-PCR preceded second-round multiplex PCR. TCRdb analysed the multiplex PCR reads with MiXCR anew, one entry per CDR3 protein. Of more than 1,000,000 distinct CDR3 sequences in the sample, 35% to 45% were seen once. Sequences were obtained from peripheral blood or thyroid tissue (not recorded which). The receptors were gathered from an adult man with Graves' hyperthyroidism.

This clonotype was observed many times. The rearrangement links TRBV2 to TRBJ1-4, with a weak D call TRBD1 (5 bases). The CDR3 totals 14 residues. Per germline, CDR1 SNHLY and CDR2 FYNNEI. The V gene lost 7 bases and the J gene lost 4 bases, with 13 bases spanning the gap. The CDR3: CASTDSGINEKLFF. In DNA form, the CDR3 reads TGTGCCAGCACTGACAGCGGCATTAATGAAAAACTGTTTTTT.

This clonotype was observed at least ten times. In DNA form, the CDR3 reads TGTGCCACGGGACAGGGTTATGGCTACACCTTC. Protein sequence: CATGQGYGYTF. The rearrangement joins TRBV10-3 to TRBJ1-2; 9 bases line up with TRBD1. After removal of 10 bases from V and 5 bases from J, the junction contained 2 bases not matched to a gene. The CDR3 is 11 residues long. Germline V CDR1 and CDR2: ENHRY, SYGVKD.

This clonotype was seen repeatedly, ten times or more. This rearrangement joins TRBV11-3 to TRBJ1-2, with TRBD1 matching over 7 bases. The CDR3 is 12 amino acids. Germline assignment: CDR1 SGHNT and CDR2 YENEEA. V was pared by 8 bases and J by 2 bases, with 2 bases of the junction left unmatched. In DNA form, the CDR3 reads TGTGCCAGCCCGACAGGGAACTATGGCTACACCTTC. Its translation is CASPTGNYGYTF.

The chain uses TRBV30 and TRBJ1-1, with D hard to call. V was shortened by 6 bases and J by 8 bases, with 13 bases between the two germline ends. Germline-derived CDR1 and CDR2 are GTSNPN and SVGIG (reference sequence). CDR3 length: 11 residues. The CDR3 region has the DNA TGTGCCTGTAATAGTCTCGGGGAAGCTTTCTTT. It encodes CACNSLGEAFF. The whole variable domain, remainder taken from reference TRBV30 and TRBJ1-1, is SQTIHQWPATLVQPVGSPLSLECTVEGTSNPNLYWYRQAAGRGLQLLFYSVGIGQISSEVPQNLSASRPQDRQFILSSKKLLLSDSGFYLCACNSLGEAFFGQGTRLTVV.

This clonotype has a count of ten or more. This chain connects TRBV7-9 to TRBJ2-7; D is ambiguous. The CDR3 is made up of 14 amino acids. Trimming left V 5 bases short and J 7 bases short, with 18 bases between. Germline lookup yields CDR1 SEHNR and CDR2 FQNEAQ (reference sequence). The CDR3 nucleotides are TGTGCCAGCAGCGTCCCTCTTGTGAATCAAGAGCAGTACTTC. This translates into CASSVPLVNQEQYF.

In regard to this clonotype: At one of its ends the junction is not consistent with the germline gene, which may arise from a read error. This sequence joins TRBV7-3 and TRBJ2-7, with 7 bases matching TRBD2. The CDR3 consists of 15 residues. CDR1 SGHTA and CDR2 FQGTGA come from the germline V gene. DNA for the CDR3: TGTGCCAGCAGCCCACGGGACTACAACACCGGGGAGCTGTACTTC. Translated, it gives CASSPRDYNTGELYF.

In this sample, this clonotype turned up a few times. CDR3 nucleotides: TGCGCCAGCAGCCCCACCGAAGGGGCAGCCTACGAGCAGTACTTC. Protein sequence: CASSPTEGAAYEQYF. The chain recombines TRBV4-3 with TRBJ2-7, with a possible D match to TRBD1 (5 bases). V lost 4 bases to trimming and J lost 2 bases, with 15 bases between them. In germline, CDR1 is LGHNA, CDR2 YSLEER. This CDR3 comprises 15 residues.

For this clonotype: A much larger clone lies a single base off, so this may be a read error. V usage is TRBV11-2 and J usage is TRBJ2-7; 8 bases match TRBD2. The CDR3 contains 15 residues. The V and J ends lost 2 bases and 4 bases, in that order; junction bases with no gene match: 7. Germline V gives CDR1 SGHAT, CDR2 FQNNGV. The CDR3 DNA is TGTGCCAGCAGCTTAACTCCTAGCGGGCTTTACGAGCAGTACTTC. This encodes CASSLTPSGLYEQYF.

This clonotype was picked up many times. V and J are TRBV7-7 and TRBJ2-5; the D is unclear. The CDR3 sequence is 14 residues long. From germline, CDR1 is SSHAT and CDR2 FNYEAQ (reference sequence). V was clipped by 1 base and J by 5 bases, with 11 bases between them. In DNA, the CDR3 is TGTGCCAGCAGCTTAGACGGGCTATGGGAGACCCAGTACTTC. This sequence encodes CASSLDGLWETQYF.

A word on this clonotype: Given a much more abundant clone one base away, this may be a read error. The CDR3 spells CASSAGQGRAQHF. The CDR3 coding sequence is TGTGCCAGCAGTGCAGGACAGGGCAGGGCCCAGCATTTT. The chain employs TRBV2 and TRBJ1-5; 8 bases are a match to TRBD1. Germline V CDR1 and CDR2: SNHLY, FYNNEI. The CDR3 runs 13 residues. The ends lost 4 bases at V and 11 bases at J; junction bases unmatched: 7.

This clonotype came up many times. This chain connects TRBV7-2 to TRBJ2-7; possible D gene TRBD1, 5 bases. Germline assignment: CDR1 SGHTA and CDR2 FQGNSA. This CDR3 has 15 residues. V shed 5 bases and J shed 4 bases, with 18 bases lying between them. The CDR3, as DNA: TGTGCCAGCAGCACGGACATGAGTCCCAATTACGAGCAGTACTTC. Protein: CASSTDMSPNYEQYF.

This clonotype was counted many times. The CDR3 DNA reads TGCAGCGTTGATCCGCGCGGGAGTAGGTACGAGCAGTACTTC. Translating it yields CSVDPRGSRYEQYF. The rearrangement joins TRBV29-1 to TRBJ2-7; 7 positions match TRBD2. With V trimmed by 3 bases and J by 4 bases, 9 bases remained unmatched. The CDR3 extends over 14 amino acids. Germline V gene lookup returns CDR1 SQVTM and CDR2 ANQGSEA.

The chain couples TRBV19 to TRBJ1-5, with D perhaps TRBD1 (5 bases). This CDR3 has 13 residues. CDR1 is LNHDA and CDR2 is SQIVND in the germline V gene (reference sequence). Trimming cost V 3 bases and J 11 bases, with 14 bases left between them. The CDR3 DNA reads as TGTGCCAGTAGTATGGGGACGAAAGAGACCCAGCATTTT. Protein sequence: CASSMGTKETQHF.

V is TRBV7-9 and J is TRBJ2-3, with D unresolved. V was clipped by 2 bases and J by 3 bases, with 12 bases between them. There are 15 residues in the CDR3. Germline values: CDR1 SEHNR, CDR2 FQNEAQ (reference sequence). The CDR3 DNA is TGTGCCAGCAGCTTATCGTCCCGTTGGACAGATACGCAGTATTTT. This translates into CASSLSSRWTDTQYF.

This clonotype occurred many times. The chain uses TRBV7-8 and TRBJ2-7; D may be TRBD1 (5 bases). V was shortened by 5 bases and J by 4 bases, with 15 bases between the two germline ends. The germline V gene has CDR1 SGHVS and CDR2 FQNEAQ. The CDR3 loop spans 14 amino acids. CDR3 DNA sequence: TGTGCCAGCAGCACCGCGGCAGGGTTGTACGAGCAGTACTTC. It is translated as CASSTAAGLYEQYF.

This clonotype was detected ten times or more. The chain is built from TRBV20-1 and TRBJ2-7; a possible D gene is TRBD2 (5 bases). V was trimmed by 3 bases and J by 5 bases, leaving 14 bases between them. This CDR3 is built from 13 residues. Looked up from germline, CDR1 is DFQATT and CDR2 is SNEGSKA (reference sequence). The DNA of the CDR3 is TGCAGTGCTAGGATAGCGTATGTCAACGAGCAGTACTTC. Amino acids: CSARIAYVNEQYF.

The chain joins TRBV12-3 or TRBV12-4 to TRBJ2-3; 7 bases line up with TRBD1. The J segment lost 1 base and the V segment lost 6 bases, leaving 4 bases of the junction unmatched. The CDR3 loop spans 14 amino acids. This CDR3 reads CASSIGQGTDTQYF. The CDR3 bases are TGTGCCAGCAGCATCGGACAGGGCACAGATACGCAGTATTTT.

This clonotype was counted many times. The germline gene is not matched at one end of the junction; a read error may be the cause. V and J are TRBV20-1 and TRBJ2-7; tentatively, D is TRBD1 or TRBD2 (5 bases each). The CDR3 has 12 residues. The germline CDR1 and CDR2 sequences are DFQATT and SNEGSKA (reference sequence). The chain's CDR3 is CSAGDQGDEQYF. The CDR3 region has the DNA TGCAGTGCTGGAGATCAGGGAGACGAGCAGTACTTC.

This clonotype was counted a single time. This rearrangement joins TRBV7-9 to TRBJ1-4; D may be TRBD1 (5 bases). This CDR3 is 14 amino acids long. V was shortened by 11 bases and J by 2 bases, with 15 bases between the two germline ends. Germline lookup yields CDR1 SEHNR and CDR2 FQNEAQ (reference sequence). CDR3 in DNA: TGTGCCGGCTGGGGGATAGACACTAATGAAAAACTGTTTTTT. As protein: CAGWGIDTNEKLFF.

This clonotype was counted between two and nine times. This chain joins TRBV20-1 and TRBJ2-7; 9 bases agree with TRBD2. CDR1 and CDR2 from the germline V gene are DFQATT and SNEGSKA (reference sequence). The CDR3 is made up of 17 amino acids. V gave up 0 bases and J gave up 7 bases; unmatched junction bases: 16. CDR3 coding DNA: TGCAGTGCTAGAGAAGATGCGGGAGGGACCCATCAGGCGGAGCAGTACTTC. Its protein is CSAREDAGGTHQAEQYF.

This sequence joins TRBV20-1 and TRBJ1-6; possible D gene TRBD1, 5 bases. The CDR3 is 12 amino acids. The V gene's germline CDR1 is DFQATT and CDR2 SNEGSKA (reference sequence). V was shortened by 3 bases and J by 15 bases, with 15 bases between the two germline ends. The CDR3 DNA reads as TGCAGTGCTAGGGGGGAGGCAATTTACCTCCACTTT. Protein sequence: CSARGEAIYLHF.

This clonotype was seen repeatedly, ten times or more. This chain joins TRBV2 and TRBJ1-1, with 9 positions matching TRBD1. CDR1 is SNHLY, CDR2 FYNNEI, per germline. The CDR3 covers 14 residues. V was pared by 6 bases and J by 4 bases, with 6 bases of the junction left unmatched. CDR3 nucleotides: TGTGCCAGCAGATTACAGGGGGCCGCCACTGAAGCTTTCTTT. Protein: CASRLQGAATEAFF.

This clonotype was seen only a few times. This chain joins TRBV4-3 and TRBJ1-5, with D unresolved. V was cut by 0 bases and J by 0 bases, with 15 bases left in between. CDR3 size: 18 residues. Germline V gene sequence: CDR1 LGHNA, CDR2 YSLEER. In DNA, the CDR3 is TGCGCCAGCAGCCAAGACCGAGACAACGCAAATAGCAATCAGCCCCAGCATTTT. Amino acids: CASSQDRDNANSNQPQHF.

A word on this clonotype: Relative to the germline gene, one junction end is altered; a read error may explain this. The chain combines TRBV29-1 with TRBJ2-7, with D perhaps matching TRBD2 (5 bases). The CDR3 runs to 10 residues. Germline V gene lookup returns CDR1 SQVTM and CDR2 ANQGSEA. DNA for the CDR3: TGCAGCGCCAGTGACTACGAGCAGCACTTC. Translating gives CSASDYEQHF.

The chain combines TRBV7-8 with TRBJ2-7; 10 bases fit TRBD2. Germline-derived CDR1 and CDR2 are SGHVS and FQNEAQ. The CDR3 runs 13 residues. With 1 base clipped from V and 12 bases from J, the junction kept 6 bases outside the gene matches. CDR3 region: CASSLGLAGVLYF. CDR3 sequence (DNA): TGTGCCAGCAGCTTAGGGCTAGCGGGAGTTCTGTACTTC.